Below, 23 T cell receptor beta chains from the same sample are listed, as sequenced in a study of identical twins listed by TCRdb under 2016. Library preparation used 5' RACE. The sample was run on an Illumina HiSeq 2000. Using fastp at Q25 and MiXCR, TCRdb reprocessed the public reads and kept productive beta chains. A single entry per CDR3 protein holds the most common genes and DNA from its merged rows. This sample comprises hundreds of thousands of distinct CDR3 sequences, around 22% of them detected only once. About 0.48% of the sample is taken by the ten largest. These data were also reused for a study on yellow fever vaccine responses in identical twins.

Input material: CD4+ T cells sorted from blood. Receptors originate from a woman between 18 and 29 years old in good health.

This clonotype has a handful of counts. The CDR3 DNA follows: TGTGCCATCAGTGAACTAGCGGGAGTTTCAGATACGCAGTATTTT. It translates to CAISELAGVSDTQYF. V usage is TRBV10-3 and J usage is TRBJ2-3; 11 bases are shared with TRBD2. This CDR3 has 15 amino acids. Trimming at V came to 3 bases and at J to 4 bases, leaving 3 bases not matched to a gene. The germline gives CDR1 ENHRY, CDR2 SYGVKD.

A few counts support this clonotype. The chain couples TRBV12-3 or TRBV12-4 to TRBJ1-2; 9 nucleotides line up with TRBD1. The length of the CDR3 is 16 residues. V lost 3 bases to trimming and J lost 0 bases; unmatched junction nucleotides: 5. In nucleotides, the CDR3 is TGTGCCAGCAGTTTGGGGACAGGGAAGGCTAACTATGGCTACACCTTC. Translation gives CASSLGTGKANYGYTF.

In its sample, this clonotype was seen a few times. The chain couples TRBV27 to TRBJ2-7; D remains unclear. The CDR3 runs 11 residues. V was clipped by 6 bases and J by 5 bases, with 8 bases between them. The V gene's germline CDR1 is MNHEY and CDR2 SMNVEV (reference sequence). In DNA, the CDR3 is TGTGCCAGCAGCTACAGCAACGAGCAGTACTTC. Translated: CASSYSNEQYF.

V usage is TRBV3-1 and J usage is TRBJ2-3; D remains unclear. V shed 0 bases and J shed 9 bases, with 7 bases lying between them. CDR1 and CDR2 from the germline V gene are LGHDT and YNNKEL (reference sequence). The CDR3 runs 12 residues. For the CDR3, the DNA is TGTGCCAGCAGCCAAGATACGAGAACGCAGTATTTT. Translation: CASSQDTRTQYF.

This chain joins TRBV6-2 or TRBV6-3 and TRBJ2-4; D is possibly TRBD1 (6 bases). Looked up from germline, CDR1 is MNHEY and CDR2 is SVGEGT. V lost 6 bases to trimming and J lost 0 bases, with 12 bases between them. The CDR3 spans 15 residues. CDR3 loop: CASRPGQIAKNIQYF. The CDR3 DNA reads TGTGCCAGCAGGCCTGGACAGATAGCCAAAAACATTCAGTACTTC.

V and J are TRBV3-1 and TRBJ1-1; D is perhaps TRBD1 (6 bases). V shed 6 bases and J shed 1 base, with 9 bases lying between them. This CDR3 is built from 13 residues. Germline CDR1 is LGHDT and CDR2 is YNNKEL (reference sequence). The CDR3 bases are TGTGCCAGCAGGAAACAGGGGAACACTGAAGCTTTCTTT. As protein: CASRKQGNTEAFF.

This clonotype was observed at least ten times. V gene TRBV24-1 combines with J gene TRBJ2-1; D unresolved. The V end lost 0 bases, the J end lost 5 bases, and 7 bases lay between the germline ends. CDR3 length equals 14 residues. Germline V CDR1 and CDR2: KGHDR, SFDVKD. CDR3 sequence: CATSDLGRDNEQFF. DNA for the CDR3: TGTGCCACCAGTGATTTGGGGCGAGACAATGAGCAGTTCTTC.

The chain has TRBV10-3 and TRBJ2-5; 8 positions agree with TRBD2. Losses at the gene ends were 3 bases for V and 3 bases for J; bases not matched to a gene: 3. From germline, CDR1 is ENHRY and CDR2 SYGVKD. The CDR3 extends over 14 amino acids. CDR3 sequence: CAISDAAGEETQYF. The CDR3 DNA reads as TGTGCCATCAGTGACGCAGCGGGAGAAGAGACCCAGTACTTC.

The rearrangement joins TRBV5-1 to TRBJ2-1; D is unresolved. This CDR3 has 11 amino acids. V lost 5 bases to trimming and J lost 8 bases, with 8 bases between them. The germline CDR1 and CDR2 sequences are SGHRS and YFSETQ. CDR3 loop: CASSMTHEQFF. The DNA for the CDR3 is TGCGCCAGCAGTATGACACATGAGCAGTTCTTC. The whole variable domain, remainder taken from reference TRBV5-1 and TRBJ2-1, is KAGVTQTPRYLIKTRGQQVTLSCSPISGHRSVSWYQQTPGQGLQFLFEYFSETQRNKGNFPGRFSGRQFSNSRSEMNVSTLELGDSALYLCASSMTHEQFFGPGTRLTVL.

A few counts support this clonotype. The gene calls are TRBV12-3 or TRBV12-4 and TRBJ1-3; D is unresolved. With 5 bases removed from V and 4 bases from J, the gap between germline ends came to 3 bases. The CDR3 runs 11 residues. Written as DNA, the CDR3 is TGTGCCAGCAGTATGGGAAACACCATATATTTT. Translated: CASSMGNTIYF.

This clonotype was found a few times. The chain is built from TRBV7-9 and TRBJ2-7, with D uncertain. Looked up from germline, CDR1 is SEHNR and CDR2 is FQNEAQ (reference sequence). The CDR3 contains 14 residues. The V end was cut by 8 bases, the J end by 4 bases, with 18 bases between. CDR3 nucleotide sequence: TGTGCCAGCGACCGTCAACCTACTGATTACGAGCAGTACTTC. It translates to CASDRQPTDYEQYF.

A few counts support this clonotype. V usage is TRBV5-1 and J usage is TRBJ2-1; TRBD2 matches at 7 bases. V lost 4 bases, J lost 5 bases, and 6 bases stayed unmatched. Germline CDR1 and CDR2: SGHRS and YFSETQ. This CDR3 contains 14 residues. The CDR3 bases are TGCGCCAGCAGCCCAGGACTAGGAGACAATGAGCAGTTCTTC. It codes for CASSPGLGDNEQFF.

The chain carries TRBV20-1 and TRBJ2-7, with a tentative D call TRBD2 (5 bases). CDR1 and CDR2 from the germline V gene are DFQATT and SNEGSKA (reference sequence). The CDR3 contains 13 residues. The V end was cut by 4 bases, the J end by 3 bases, with 13 bases between. CDR3 coding DNA: TGCAGTGCTACTAGGACTCCCAACTACGAGCAGTACGTC. Protein: CSATRTPNYEQYV.

CDR3 amino acids: CASSLGTPGTEAFF. CDR3 in DNA: TGTGCCAGCAGTTTAGGGACCCCAGGGACTGAAGCTTTCTTT. The chain joins TRBV12-3 or TRBV12-4 to TRBJ1-1, with D perhaps TRBD1 (5 bases). Trimming removed 1 base from V and 5 bases from J, with 11 bases in between. The CDR3 runs to 14 residues.

The table lists this clonotype with a few counts. The chain carries TRBV2 and TRBJ2-7; D unclear. CDR3 length: 15 amino acids. V was clipped by 1 base and J by 1 base, with 11 bases between them. Per the germline V gene, CDR1 is SNHLY and CDR2 is FYNNEI. In nucleotides, the CDR3 is TGTGCCAGCAGTGAAGGGGCAGGTGGGTCCTACGAGCAGTACTTC. Its translation: CASSEGAGGSYEQYF.

The gene calls are TRBV7-3 and TRBJ1-1; 7 nucleotides line up with TRBD1. The CDR3 runs to 16 residues. Losses at the gene ends were 5 bases for V and 1 base for J; bases not matched to a gene: 10. Germline assignment: CDR1 SGHTA and CDR2 FQGTGA. The CDR3 reads CASSRNPGQKNTEAFF. DNA of the CDR3: TGTGCCAGCAGCCGCAACCCGGGACAGAAGAACACTGAAGCTTTCTTT.

V usage is TRBV12-3 or TRBV12-4 and J usage is TRBJ2-1; 7 nucleotides agree with TRBD2. V lost 3 bases, J lost 8 bases, and 7 bases stayed unmatched. The CDR3 totals 14 residues. The CDR3 bases are TGTGCCAGCAGTTTCTGGGGGAGGGCCCATGAGCAGTTCTTC. Protein product: CASSFWGRAHEQFF.

This clonotype was recorded a few times. The chain uses TRBV5-1 and TRBJ2-3; the D is unclear. The CDR3 runs 15 residues. V lost 0 bases and J lost 1, with 9 bases in between. Germline assignment: CDR1 SGHRS and CDR2 YFSETQ. This CDR3 reads CASSLAPIGTDTQYF. The CDR3 DNA reads as TGCGCCAGCAGCTTGGCCCCAATAGGCACAGATACGCAGTATTTT.

The J gene is TRBJ2-1, the V gene TRBV7-9; 13 bases align to TRBD2. CDR3 size: 17 residues. CDR1 is SEHNR and CDR2 is FQNEAQ in the germline V gene (reference sequence). The V and J ends lost 6 bases and 1 base, in that order; junction bases with no gene match: 6. CDR3 residues: CASSRTSGGRSYNEQFF. Written as DNA, the CDR3 is TGTGCCAGCAGTCGGACTAGCGGGGGTCGGTCCTACAATGAGCAGTTCTTC.

Here the CDR3 reads CASSTSGTFRDEQFF. In DNA form, the CDR3 reads TGTGCCAGCAGCACTAGCGGGACCTTTCGGGATGAGCAGTTCTTC. This chain connects TRBV28 to TRBJ2-1; 10 nucleotides agree with TRBD2. V shed 6 bases, J shed 8 bases, and the junction held 10 bases outside the gene matches. The V gene's germline CDR1 is MDHEN and CDR2 SYDVKM. This CDR3 region has 15 residues.

This CDR3 is CASRPSGGVSYEQYV. Here the CDR3 DNA reads TGTGCCAGCAGACCAAGCGGGGGGGTCTCCTACGAGCAGTACGTC. The V and J genes are TRBV7-9 and TRBJ2-7; 10 nucleotides match TRBD2. V lost 6 bases, J lost 0 bases, and 5 bases stayed unmatched. CDR3 length equals 15 residues. CDR1 is SEHNR, CDR2 FQNEAQ, per germline (reference sequence).

This chain joins TRBV6-5 and TRBJ1-1; D perhaps matches TRBD1 (5 bases). V was cut by 0 bases and J by 4 bases, with 6 bases left in between. Per the germline V gene, CDR1 is MNHEY and CDR2 is SVGAGI. CDR3 length: 13 amino acids. CDR3 sequence reads: CASSYSRGTEAFF. The CDR3 DNA reads TGTGCCAGCAGTTACTCGAGGGGCACTGAAGCTTTCTTT.

This clonotype appeared a few times. The V and J genes are TRBV10-3 and TRBJ2-1, with 8 bases fitting TRBD1. CDR1 ENHRY and CDR2 SYGVKD come from the germline V gene. The CDR3 extends over 15 amino acids. Germline trimming cut 5 bases from V and 0 bases from J; bases unmatched to any gene: 3. CDR3 protein: CAISRTGSSYNEQFF. For the CDR3, the DNA is TGTGCCATCAGTCGGACAGGGAGCTCCTACAATGAGCAGTTCTTC.